The 28 T cell receptor beta chains reported below all come from one sample, sequenced in a study of blood T cell repertoires in COVID-19. Repertoires were generated with immunoSEQ multiplex PCR, while TCRdb's copy carries only in-frame clones and drops some. The table lists 200,000 to 250,000 clones, 75% to 90% of them singletons, with under 7.5% in the top ten. Sequencing input: peripheral blood. These TCRs come from a man in his sixties who had recovered from COVID-19.

This chain uses TRBV2 with TRBJ1-1; a possible D gene is TRBD1 (6 bases). The CDR3 length is 14 residues. The germline V gene encodes CDR1 SNHLY and CDR2 FYNNEI. Trimming removed 7 bases from V and 0 bases from J, with 12 bases in between. The CDR3: CASTGQLMNTEAFF. DNA for the CDR3: TGTGCCAGCACTGGACAGCTCATGAACACTGAAGCTTTCTTT.

The chain combines TRBV5-1 with TRBJ1-1; D may be TRBD1 (5 bases). CDR1 is SGHRS and CDR2 is YFSETQ in the germline V gene. This CDR3 has 15 amino acids. V was clipped by 4 bases and J by 3 bases, with 16 bases between them. The CDR3 protein is CASSNSGTGDTEAFF. CDR3 DNA sequence: TGCGCCAGCAGCAACTCAGGGACGGGAGACACTGAAGCTTTCTTT.

This chain uses TRBV12-3 or TRBV12-4 with TRBJ1-1, with 7 bases that match TRBD1. The trim removed 6 bases at V and 4 bases at J, leaving 5 bases unmatched. The CDR3 spans 13 residues. CDR3 in amino acids: CASRITGATEAFF. CDR3 bases: TGTGCCAGCAGGATAACAGGGGCCACTGAAGCTTTCTTT.

V is TRBV27 and J is TRBJ1-4, with TRBD1 identical over 9 bases. J lost 8 bases, V lost 8 bases, and 9 bases had no gene match. Germline assignment: CDR1 MNHEY and CDR2 SMNVEV (reference sequence). The CDR3 spans 14 residues. CDR3: CASGPQGAREKLFF. In DNA form, the CDR3 reads TGTGCCAGCGGCCCACAGGGGGCGAGGGAAAAACTGTTTTTT.

The rearrangement uses TRBV1 and TRBJ2-5; the DNA was not compared with TRBD2, the D call given in the table. TRBV1 constitutes a pseudogene. This CDR3 is 19 amino acids long. The CDR3 reads CTSSQVKGASSGGEETQYF. CDR3 DNA: TGCACCAGCAGCCAGGTGAAGGGAGCGAGCAGCGGGGGGGAAGAGACCCAGTACTTC.

V and J are TRBV6-5 and TRBJ2-1; the match to TRBD1 covers 8 bases. The ends lost 6 bases at V and 5 bases at J; junction bases unmatched: 6. The germline gives CDR1 MNHEY, CDR2 SVGAGI. The CDR3 has 14 amino acids. CDR3 nucleotide sequence: TGTGCCAGCAGCCGCGACAGGGGAAACAATGAGCAGTTCTTC. Translating gives CASSRDRGNNEQFF.

In this sample, this clone turned up once. This rearrangement joins TRBV6-4 to TRBJ2-3; 8 bases agree with TRBD2. The J segment lost 1 base and the V segment lost 5 bases, leaving 2 bases of the junction unmatched. This CDR3 is built from 14 residues. The germline V gene has CDR1 MRHNA and CDR2 SNTAGT. The DNA of the CDR3 is TGTGCCAGCAGTCACGGGGGGGGCACAGATACGCAGTATTTT. Translated: CASSHGGGTDTQYF.

This clone has just one count. The chain joins TRBV6-5 to TRBJ1-1; 8 positions match TRBD1. Germline V gene lookup returns CDR1 MNHEY and CDR2 SVGAGI. The V segment lost 0 bases and the J segment 4 bases; nucleotides outside the gene matches: 4. The CDR3 is made up of 15 amino acids. CDR3 amino acids: CASSYSDRESTEAFF. DNA of the CDR3: TGTGCCAGCAGTTACTCGGACAGGGAATCCACTGAAGCTTTCTTT.

The rearrangement joins TRBV18 to TRBJ2-1; 9 bases map to TRBD2. The CDR3 sequence is 15 residues long. Germline V CDR1 and CDR2: KGHSH, LQKENI. Trimming took 0 bases from V and 8 from J; bases not matched to a gene: 5. CDR3 loop: CASSPPGLAQHEQFF. The DNA for the CDR3 is TGTGCCAGCTCACCACCAGGACTAGCGCAGCATGAGCAGTTCTTC.

The rearrangement uses TRBV5-5 and TRBJ1-2; TRBD1 is a possible D gene (6 bases). The length of the CDR3 is 16 residues. Between the trimmed V and J ends, which lost 5 bases and 4 bases, there was a span of 21 bases. Germline V gene sequence: CDR1 SGHKS, CDR2 YYEKEE (reference sequence). This CDR3 is CASSPSASEGVYGYTF. CDR3 bases: TGTGCCAGCAGTCCATCTGCTTCAGAGGGGGTCTATGGCTACACCTTC.

The gene calls are TRBV11-3 and TRBJ1-1; D might be TRBD1 (5 bases). CDR1 SGHNT and CDR2 YENEEA come from the germline V gene. The CDR3 has 13 amino acids. V shed 3 bases and J shed 5 bases, with 10 bases lying between them. The CDR3 loop reads CASSLGGRTEAFF. The CDR3 DNA follows: TGTGCCAGCAGCTTGGGGGGAAGGACTGAAGCTTTCTTT.

This clone showed up just once. The genes are TRBV18 and TRBJ1-1; TRBD1 matches at 7 bases. Germline V CDR1 and CDR2: KGHSH, LQKENI. The CDR3 totals 13 residues. The trim removed 2 bases at V and 3 bases at J, leaving 0 bases unmatched. The CDR3 DNA follows: TGTGCCAGCTCACCAGACAGGGACACTGAAGCTTTCTTT. This sequence encodes CASSPDRDTEAFF.

This chain connects TRBV20-1 to TRBJ1-6, with D perhaps TRBD1 (5 bases). Deletions cut 3 bases from V and 10 bases from J, with 13 bases between. Germline CDR1 DFQATT, CDR2 SNEGSKA (reference sequence). This CDR3 has 13 amino acids. In DNA, the CDR3 is TGCAGTGCTAGTCACCAGGGTAACTCACCCCTCCACTTT. Translation: CSASHQGNSPLHF.

V is TRBV6-1 and J is TRBJ2-3; D gene unclear. CDR3 length: 13 residues. V gave up 8 bases and J gave up 9 bases, with 18 bases separating them. The germline V gene encodes CDR1 MNHNS and CDR2 SASEGT. The CDR3 coding sequence is TGTGCCAGCCAACGAGAGTCCACCAAGACGCAGTATTTT. It encodes CASQRESTKTQYF.

The chain carries TRBV6-6 and TRBJ1-5; D not certain. The CDR3 is 15 residues long. CDR1 is MNHNY, CDR2 SVGAGI, per germline (reference sequence). Trimming removed 2 bases from V and 1 base from J, with 9 bases in between. The CDR3 nucleotides are TGTGCCAGCAGTTACAGGTTGCGGAGCAATCAGCCCCAGCATTTT. Protein product: CASSYRLRSNQPQHF.

This chain connects TRBV6-5 to TRBJ2-7; the D gene is possibly TRBD1 (6 bases). The CDR3 totals 16 residues. Germline assignment: CDR1 MNHEY and CDR2 SVGAGI. Trimming removed 3 bases at V and 4 bases at J, with 19 bases between. As DNA, the CDR3 is TGTGCCAGCAGTTATTCAGGCCTAGGGGGAAAGTACGAGCAGTACTTC. Its translation is CASSYSGLGGKYEQYF.

The chain is built from TRBV4-3 and TRBJ2-2; tentatively, D is TRBD1 (6 bases). The germline gives CDR1 LGHNA, CDR2 YSLEER. Deletions cut 2 bases from V and 1 base from J, with 11 bases between. CDR3 size: 16 residues. DNA of the CDR3: TGCGCCAGCAGCCAACTACCACAGGGGAACACCGGGGAGCTGTTTTTT. Its protein product is CASSQLPQGNTGELFF.

The chain combines TRBV27 with TRBJ2-1; no reliable D call. The CDR3 contains 13 residues. Trimming took off 3 bases at V and 9 bases at J, with 12 bases between the two ends. Germline CDR1 MNHEY, CDR2 SMNVEV (reference sequence). In DNA, the CDR3 is TGTGCCAGCAGTTTTAACGAGAGTCCTGAGCAGTTCTTC. The encoded protein is CASSFNESPEQFF.

This clone was found once. The chain uses TRBV19 and TRBJ1-2; TRBD1 matches at 7 bases. Per germline, CDR1 LNHDA and CDR2 SQIVND (reference sequence). V trimming: 5 bases; J trimming: 5 bases; junction bases outside the gene matches: 5. The CDR3 extends over 13 amino acids. CDR3 DNA sequence: TGTGCCAGTAGTGAGGACAGGAGGTATGGCTACACCTTC. Translating it yields CASSEDRRYGYTF.

The V gene is TRBV3-1 (or the pseudogene TRBV3-2), the J gene TRBJ1-1; 10 bases are a match to TRBD1. Looked up from germline, CDR1 is LGHDT and CDR2 is YNNKEL (reference sequence). The CDR3 runs 12 residues. V gave up 3 bases and J gave up 10 bases; unmatched junction bases: 2. The CDR3 here is CASSHRDRGAFF. In nucleotides, the CDR3 is TGTGCCAGCAGCCACCGGGACAGGGGAGCTTTCTTT.

In its sample, this clone was seen a few times. This chain uses TRBV12-3 or TRBV12-4 with TRBJ1-1; D remains unclear. The CDR3 has 11 residues. V was pared by 5 bases and J by 8 bases, with 9 bases between. CDR3 sequence reads: CASSPAGEAFF. The CDR3, as DNA: TGTGCCAGCAGTCCCGCGGGGGAAGCTTTCTTT.

Written as DNA, the CDR3 is TGTGCTAGTGGTTTCCAGGGGAGAGCAGACAATGAGCAGTTCTTC. Its translation: CASGFQGRADNEQFF. V is TRBV12-5 and J is TRBJ2-1; weak D call: TRBD1 (6 bases). V lost 3 bases and J 5 bases, leaving 14 bases between the germline ends. This CDR3 has 15 residues. Per the germline V gene, CDR1 is LGHNT and CDR2 is FRNRAP.

This chain joins TRBV5-5 and TRBJ2-2; 11 bases are shared with TRBD2. From germline, CDR1 is SGHKS and CDR2 YYEKEE (reference sequence). This CDR3 has 15 amino acids. Trimming removed 2 bases from V and 4 bases from J; junction bases left unmatched: 1. The CDR3 DNA is TGTGCCAGCAGCTTACTAGCGGGAGTCACCGGGGAGCTGTTTTTT. This encodes CASSLLAGVTGELFF.

In this sample, this clone turned up once. The J gene is TRBJ2-7, the V gene TRBV6-1, with TRBD2 matching 7 bases. The junction had 4 bases not matched to a gene; V was cut back by 2 bases and J by 0 bases. Germline loops: CDR1 MNHNS, CDR2 SASEGT. CDR3 length: 15 residues. The CDR3 sequence: CASSESWGGSYEQYF. The CDR3 DNA follows: TGTGCCAGCAGTGAATCGTGGGGGGGCTCCTACGAGCAGTACTTC.

The V gene is TRBV6-5, the J gene TRBJ1-2, with D perhaps matching TRBD1 (5 bases). In germline, CDR1 is MNHEY, CDR2 SVGAGI. V dropped 2 bases and J dropped 3 bases, with 13 bases sitting between them. The length of the CDR3 is 15 residues. CDR3 residues: CASSYNRQDYYGYTF. In nucleotides, the CDR3 is TGTGCCAGCAGTTACAACAGGCAAGACTACTATGGCTACACCTTC.

The gene calls are TRBV9 and TRBJ1-3, with 7 positions matching TRBD1. Per germline, CDR1 SGDLS and CDR2 YYNGEE. V gave up 4 bases and J gave up 4 bases; unmatched junction bases: 8. This CDR3 contains 15 residues. In DNA form, the CDR3 reads TGTGCCAGCAGCATCTTCGACAGGGCAGGAAACACCATATATTTT. Encoded protein: CASSIFDRAGNTIYF. The full variable domain, in which reference TRBV9 and TRBJ1-3 provide the parts outside the CDR3, is DSGVTQTPKHLITATGQRVTLRCSPRSGDLSVYWYQQSLDQGLQFLIQYYNGEERAKGNILERFSAQQFPDLHSELNLSSLELGDSALYFCASSIFDRAGNTIYFGEGSWLTVV.

This clone has only one observation. As DNA, the CDR3 is TGTGCCAGCAGCCAAGTGGGAGGTAGTGAAAAACTGTTTTTT. Translating gives CASSQVGGSEKLFF. The rearrangement joins TRBV3-1 (or the pseudogene TRBV3-2) to TRBJ1-4, with D unresolved. Trimming removed 1 base at V and 7 bases at J, with 10 bases between. CDR1 and CDR2 from the germline V gene are LGHDT and YNNKEL (reference sequence). This CDR3 is 14 amino acids long.

The V gene is TRBV7-9, the J gene TRBJ2-7; no reliable D call. The germline V gene has CDR1 SEHNR and CDR2 FQNEAQ (reference sequence). The CDR3 covers 12 residues. V was clipped by 6 bases and J by 0 bases, with 6 bases between them. The CDR3 reads CASRASSYEQYF. The DNA of the CDR3 is TGTGCCAGCAGGGCCAGCTCCTACGAGCAGTACTTC.